The source of this TCR beta chain is a study of molecular identifiers for immune sequencing clone quantification (dated 2018 in TCRdb). Concerning the study at large: For a replicate experiment, the RNA from either 20,000 or 100,000 naive CD8 T cells was divided into five aliquots, and four of those aliquots went on to sequencing. The study was a methods study using CD8 T cells to benchmark molecular-identifier clustering-based TCR repertoire sequencing (MIDCIRS) and TCR RNA copy counting.

The protocol used for the library was PCR. TCRdb records Illumina HiSeq 4000 as the sequencer. Bulk TCR libraries were generated as previously described, with the TCR primers listed in Table S5 used. Purification of total RNA was performed with the Qiagen AllPrep DNA/RNA kit. Reads from multiple sequencing runs of the same library were pooled before analysis. The authors' analysis ran thus. Reads were retained only if their TCR constant sequence matched exactly, and those retained reads were trimmed to 150 nt and grouped according to their 12-nt molecular barcodes. Reads in each barcode group were sub-clustered using a 15% Levenshtein threshold, and a quality-weighted consensus sequence was built for each RNA molecule. Non-functional sequences were removed, as were lower-count sequences one edit away from another. Barcode sub-clusters with fewer than 20% of the maximum read count were removed, based on fitting two negative binomial distributions. TCRdb reran the public reads through fastp at Q25 and MiXCR, keeping productive beta chains. Duplicate CDR3 protein sequences are folded into a single record with the most common DNA and genes. The V and J calls here are based on TCRdb, not the publication. The sample yields 600,000 to 650,000 distinct CDR3 sequences; just under 20% were counted once. Roughly 0.9% of the sample is taken by the ten largest.

The CDR1 and CDR2 encoded by the germline V gene (reference sequence) are WNHNN and SYGVQD. A distance of 7 bases separates the germline ends of V and J, which lose 3 bases and 5 bases respectively. The CDR3, cysteine through phenylalanine, is 13 amino acids long. The CDR3 DNA has 39 bases and is translated from base 1. On the study overall, not on this receptor specifically: Identical TCR molecules sharing a barcode could cause highly expanded clone sizes to be underestimated. Without barcode sub-clustering, chimeric consensus sequences inflated TCR diversity; chimeras reached as high as 47%. Even against a background of some 920,000 naive CD8 T cells, spiked-in Jurkat TCR RNA amounting to a single cell's worth was reported to be detectable. The naive libraries included spiked-in Jurkat TCR RNA (around 10 copies' worth), and this RNA is not part of the donor repertoire. In CMV-specific effector cells, over 97% of molecules were held by clones above 20 RNA copies, whereas under 1% of molecules were held by such clones in naive cells. Modeling estimated about 2.8 recovered TCR RNA copies per cell, compared with 8.5 to 10 by digital PCR, which implies approximately 30% capture efficiency.

Note on this clonotype: Its antigen remains unidentified. Base-call qualities are not available, and no considerably larger clone is one nucleotide away.

Libraries of naive CD8 T cells were built from about 20,000 to 1,000,000 sorted cells, with 10%, 30% or 50% of the purified RNA used. Naive CD8 T cells, defined as CD8+CD4-CCR7+CD45RA+, were FACS-sorted into RLT Plus buffer on a BD FACSAria II. Around 10 TCR copies' worth of Jurkat RNA were spiked into roughly 18,000-1,000,000 naive CD8 T cell samples to test detection sensitivity. CD8 T cells were enriched using RosetteSep CD8+ T Cell Enrichment Cocktail and Ficoll-Paque, and the enriched cells then underwent ACK red cell lysis. Sequences were obtained from naive CD8+ T cells from blood, with Jurkat cell RNA spiked in. Explained via the paper, the cell subset or site label denotes: FACS-sorted CD8+CD4-CCR7+CD45RA+ naive T cells. This receptor chain uses TRBV10-1 and TRBJ2-2, with the D gene not confidently named. The clonotype comes from a human donor in good health. Some libraries in this study had Jurkat cell RNA spiked in. CDR3 loop: CASSDSATGELFF. In nucleotides, the sequence is TGCGCCAGCAGTGACTCGGCTACCGGGGAGCTGTTTTTT.